Shown below are 18 T cell receptor beta chains from a single sample sequenced in a study of type 1 and type 2 diabetes patients. PCR was run on genomic DNA. The TCR beta CDR3 region was amplified using 30 forward and 13 reverse primers. TCRdb itself ran the multiplex PCR reads through MiXCR, one entry per CDR3 protein. The repertoire holds some 250,000 distinct CDR3 sequences, with roughly 50% as singletons. The sample taken for sequencing was peripheral blood mononuclear cells (PBMCs). The receptor set was obtained from a man aged 18 to 30 with type 2 diabetes.

This clonotype showed up just a few times. One junction end disagrees with the germline gene, perhaps due to a read error. The chain couples TRBV6-5 to TRBJ2-1, with D hard to call. The CDR3 is made up of 13 amino acids. Germline values: CDR1 MNHEY, CDR2 SVGAGI. The CDR3 reads CASSYSVGNEQFF. CDR3 DNA: TGTGCCAGCAGCTACTCCGTGGGCAATGAGCAGTTCTTC.

This clonotype was detected once. The V and J genes are TRBV2 and TRBJ2-1; perhaps D is TRBD1 or TRBD2 (5 bases each). This CDR3 region has 16 residues. Germline assignment: CDR1 SNHLY and CDR2 FYNNEI. Trimming took 7 bases from V and 6 from J, leaving 22 bases between them. The CDR3 reads CASIGIQGVLGNEQFF. In DNA, the CDR3 is TGTGCCAGCATTGGAATCCAGGGAGTGTTGGGCAATGAGCAGTTCTTC.

This clonotype has a handful of counts. The chain is built from TRBV9 and TRBJ1-1; D ambiguous. This CDR3 region has 13 residues. Looked up from germline, CDR1 is SGDLS and CDR2 is YYNGEE. The V gene lost 3 bases and the J gene lost 6 bases, with 12 bases spanning the gap. CDR3 protein: CASSEILSAEAFF. Here the CDR3 DNA reads TGTGCCAGCAGCGAAATTTTATCGGCTGAAGCTTTCTTT.

The V gene is TRBV20-1, the J gene TRBJ2-1; D unclear. The CDR3 covers 12 residues. V was pared by 1 base and J by 7 bases, with 8 bases between. The germline gives CDR1 DFQATT, CDR2 SNEGSKA (reference sequence). The CDR3 nucleotides are TGCAGTGCTAGAGTTCCCCGGAATGAGCAGTTCTTC. This gives the protein CSARVPRNEQFF.

The chain is built from TRBV30 and TRBJ2-5; 10 positions agree with TRBD1. The end of the DNA is better explained by TRBJ2-1, so the J call may be wrong. This CDR3 has 13 amino acids. Germline lookup yields CDR1 GTSNPN and CDR2 SVGIG (reference sequence). CDR3 coding DNA: TGTGCCTGGGACGGACAGGGGGTCAATGAGCAGTTCTTC. Protein sequence: CAWDGQGVNEQFF.

The rearrangement links TRBV28 to TRBJ1-2; D gene unclear. This CDR3 has 14 residues. Germline V CDR1 and CDR2: MDHEN, SYDVKM. Deletions cut 2 bases from V and 7 bases from J, with 14 bases between. Here the CDR3 reads CASSLLEGTIGYTF. For the CDR3, the DNA is TGTGCCAGCAGTTTACTTGAAGGAACGATTGGCTACACCTTC.

V is TRBV30 and J is TRBJ1-2; D is uncertain. The CDR3 is 13 amino acids. The germline V gene has CDR1 GTSNPN and CDR2 SVGIG (reference sequence). V dropped 5 bases and J dropped 3 bases, with 13 bases sitting between them. CDR3 residues: CAWYRAGDYGYTF. The DNA of the CDR3 is TGTGCCTGGTATCGAGCCGGGGACTATGGCTACACCTTC.

The chain carries TRBV9 and TRBJ1-2; D gene ambiguous. CDR1 and CDR2 (germline): SGDLS, YYNGEE. The CDR3 sequence is 14 residues long. Trimming cost V 0 bases and J 4 bases, with 10 bases left between them. In DNA, the CDR3 is TGTGCCAGCAGCGTAGGTACCGGGATCTATGGCTACACCTTC. Translating it yields CASSVGTGIYGYTF.

This clonotype has a handful of counts. As DNA, the CDR3 is TGCGCCAGCAGCCTTGTCCGGGACGGCATGGGAACTAATGAAAAACTGTTTTTT. Its protein product is CASSLVRDGMGTNEKLFF. V gene TRBV4-1 combines with J gene TRBJ1-4, with D possibly TRBD1 on 5 matching bases. The CDR3 consists of 18 residues. Germline V gene data show CDR1 as MGHRA and CDR2 as YSYEKL. Trimming took off 4 bases at V and 1 base at J, with 19 bases between the two ends.

This clonotype was counted between two and nine times. The chain uses TRBV12-3 or TRBV12-4 and TRBJ2-7; D remains unclear. V was clipped by 6 bases and J by 6 bases, with 15 bases between them. The CDR3 sequence is 13 residues long. This CDR3 reads CASSPRSYSEQYF. For the CDR3, the DNA is TGTGCCAGCAGCCCGAGGTCATACAGCGAGCAGTACTTC.

V and J are TRBV12-3 or TRBV12-4 and TRBJ1-6, with 8 nucleotides matching TRBD1. The CDR3 loop spans 14 amino acids. The junction had 8 bases not matched to a gene; V was cut back by 6 bases and J by 10 bases. CDR3 amino acids: CASSLGQGRSPLHF. The CDR3 region has the DNA TGTGCCAGCAGCCTCGGACAGGGTCGCTCACCCCTCCACTTT.

This clonotype was recorded a few times. The chain employs TRBV20-1 and TRBJ2-7; TRBD2 is a possible D gene (6 bases). The V end lost 1 base, the J end lost 1 base, and 14 bases lay between the germline ends. CDR1 is DFQATT and CDR2 is SNEGSKA in the germline V gene (reference sequence). The CDR3 spans 15 residues. This CDR3 reads CSARAFRDSSYEQYF. In nucleotides, the CDR3 is TGCAGTGCTAGAGCCTTCCGGGACTCTTCCTACGAGCAGTACTTC.

The V and J genes are TRBV20-1 and TRBJ1-6, with 9 nucleotides matching TRBD1. Germline assignment: CDR1 DFQATT and CDR2 SNEGSKA (reference sequence). The V gene end was trimmed by 1 base and the J gene end by 7 bases; junction bases not matched to a gene: 5. The CDR3 loop spans 15 amino acids. The CDR3 region is CSARGVGQGNSPLHF. CDR3 sequence (DNA): TGCAGTGCTAGAGGTGTGGGACAGGGAAATTCACCCCTCCACTTT.

This clonotype has just one count. The chain carries TRBV20-1 and TRBJ1-1; D is undetermined. The CDR3 loop spans 15 amino acids. Germline CDR1 and CDR2: DFQATT and SNEGSKA (reference sequence). The V and J ends lost 0 bases and 0 bases respectively, with 11 bases between them. The CDR3: CSARDRVFMNTEAFF. CDR3 coding DNA: TGCAGTGCTAGAGATAGGGTTTTCATGAACACTGAAGCTTTCTTT.

This clonotype was picked up a small number of times. The V call is TRBV6-5, the J call TRBJ1-2; 7 bases line up with TRBD1. CDR1 and CDR2 from the germline V gene are MNHEY and SVGAGI. J was trimmed by 6 bases and V by 10 bases; bases with no gene match: 5. The CDR3 has 11 amino acids. The CDR3 reads CAILGGDGYTF. The CDR3 region has the DNA TGTGCCATCCTAGGGGGCGATGGCTACACCTTC.

V and J are TRBV25-1 and TRBJ2-7; D could derive from TRBD1 or TRBD2 (5 bases each). This CDR3 contains 15 residues. V lost 5 bases to trimming and J lost 0 bases, with 14 bases between them. The germline CDR1 and CDR2 sequences are MGHDK and SYGVNS. DNA of the CDR3: TGTGCCAGCAGTTCAGGGACGGTTAGCTCCTACGAGCAGTACTTC. Its protein is CASSSGTVSSYEQYF.

The sample holds many counts of this clonotype. V usage is TRBV7-8 and J usage is TRBJ2-7; unclear D gene. The CDR3 loop spans 12 amino acids. The germline V gene has CDR1 SGHVS and CDR2 FQNEAQ. The ends were cut back, 5 bases at V and 5 bases at J, with 10 bases in the middle. Here the CDR3 reads CASSPHFDEQYF. The CDR3 nucleotides are TGTGCCAGCAGCCCTCACTTCGACGAGCAGTACTTC.

This chain connects TRBV9 to TRBJ2-2; TRBD2 matches at 9 bases. Trimming cost V 5 bases and J 6 bases; bases outside gene matches: 11. The CDR3 runs 16 residues. Looked up from germline, CDR1 is SGDLS and CDR2 is YYNGEE. DNA for the CDR3: TGTGCCAGCAGGTCCCTAGCGGGACCCGCCCCCGGGGAGCTGTTTTTT. Its translation is CASRSLAGPAPGELFF.